This record concerns one T cell receptor (beta chain) sequence. This record belongs to a study of blood T cell repertoires in COVID-19. Background on the study: Collection of acute and convalescent COVID-19 samples took place in the United States, Italy and Spain.

Assay used: immunoSEQ multiplex PCR; TCRdb lists only in-frame clones, some missing. The sample lists about 120,000 clones, 80% to 90% occurring once. This clonotype was sampled from a middle-aged man with acute or convalescent COVID-19. The sample comprised peripheral blood.

The CDR3 sequence: CAWTGTGNTIYF. The CDR3, as DNA: TGTGCCTGGACAGGAACTGGAAACACCATATATTTT. J is TRBJ1-3 and V is TRBV30; D unresolved. CDR3 length equals 12 residues. In germline, CDR1 is GTSNPN, CDR2 SVGIG (reference sequence). Trimming cost V 4 bases and J 2 bases, with 6 bases left between them.